The 10 T cell receptor beta chains below all came from one sample that was sequenced in a study of blood T cell repertoires in COVID-19. Profiled with immunoSEQ multiplex PCR; TCRdb holds only in-frame clones, not every one. The sample lists about 26,000 clones; around two thirds were seen once. The sequencing sample was made of peripheral blood. These receptors were taken from a man in his fifties or sixties with active or convalescent COVID-19.

The V gene is TRBV6-5, the J gene TRBJ2-7; TRBD1 matches at 7 bases. The CDR3 runs 15 residues. Per the germline V gene, CDR1 is MNHEY and CDR2 is SVGAGI. The V segment lost 4 bases and the J segment 0 bases; nucleotides outside the gene matches: 6. The CDR3 sequence: CASSSWTGSSYEQYF. CDR3 coding DNA: TGTGCCAGCAGTTCCTGGACAGGCAGCTCCTACGAGCAGTACTTC.

The V and J genes are TRBV24-1 and TRBJ1-2; 7 positions agree with TRBD1. V shed 3 bases, J shed 8 bases, and the junction held 2 bases outside the gene matches. The V gene's germline CDR1 is KGHDR and CDR2 SFDVKD. The CDR3 spans 12 residues. The DNA for the CDR3 is TGTGCCACCAGTGATCCGGGACAGGGCTACACCTTC. Translating it yields CATSDPGQGYTF.

The J gene is TRBJ2-7, the V gene TRBV18; D is unresolved. The CDR3 contains 14 residues. Germline-derived CDR1 and CDR2 are KGHSH and LQKENI. V dropped 3 bases and J dropped 5 bases, with 14 bases sitting between them. CDR3 nucleotide sequence: TGTGCCAGCTCACCCTTCCGTGGCCTAGACGAGCAGTACTTC. It translates to CASSPFRGLDEQYF.

The chain links TRBV7-3 to TRBJ1-2; weak D call: TRBD1 (6 bases). Per the germline V gene, CDR1 is SGHTA and CDR2 is FQGTGA. This CDR3 comprises 13 residues. V shed 2 bases and J shed 5 bases, with 9 bases lying between them. The CDR3 spells CASSLSGVYGYTF. The CDR3 DNA sequence: TGTGCCAGCAGCTTATCAGGGGTTTATGGCTACACCTTC.

The chain is built from TRBV5-6 and TRBJ1-1, with 10 nucleotides matching TRBD1. Trimming removed 1 base from V and 6 bases from J; junction bases left unmatched: 6. CDR1 and CDR2 from the germline V gene are SGHDT and YYEEEE. There are 15 residues in the CDR3. The CDR3 DNA follows: TGTGCCAGCAGCTTGCAGGGGACAGGGGAATCTGAAGCTTTCTTT. It specifies CASSLQGTGESEAFF.

The chain combines TRBV4-1 with TRBJ1-1; D is perhaps TRBD1 (5 bases). CDR1 MGHRA and CDR2 YSYEKL come from the germline V gene. CDR3 length equals 16 residues. Trimming left V 1 base short and J 5 bases short, with 17 bases between. The CDR3 nucleotides read TGCGCCAGCAGCCAAGGGGGCGGGAGGGGACGTACTGAAGCTTTCTTT. This encodes CASSQGGGRGRTEAFF.

Here the CDR3 reads CASSPPGQGIRSEAFF. The DNA for the CDR3 is TGTGCCAGCTCACCACCGGGACAGGGAATACGTAGTGAAGCTTTCTTT. The chain couples TRBV18 to TRBJ1-1; 9 nucleotides match TRBD1. Per germline, CDR1 KGHSH and CDR2 LQKENI. The CDR3 has 16 residues. V was clipped by 0 bases and J by 7 bases; unmatched bases: 9.

The chain carries TRBV2 and TRBJ1-6; D gene unclear. This CDR3 comprises 16 residues. The V end lost 6 bases, the J end lost 1 base, and 13 bases lay between the germline ends. The germline V gene has CDR1 SNHLY and CDR2 FYNNEI. This CDR3 is CASSPPWLSYNSPLHF. The CDR3 nucleotides read TGTGCCAGCAGCCCTCCTTGGCTTTCCTATAATTCACCCCTCCACTTT.

The rearrangement links TRBV11-2 to TRBJ2-7; 10 bases map to TRBD1. The length of the CDR3 is 17 residues. Germline V gene lookup returns CDR1 SGHAT and CDR2 FQNNGV. V trimming: 1 base; J trimming: 4 bases; junction bases outside the gene matches: 10. CDR3: CASSLVISGTGVYEQYF. DNA of the CDR3: TGTGCCAGCAGCTTAGTAATTAGCGGGACAGGGGTATACGAGCAGTACTTC.

The chain links TRBV19 to TRBJ2-1; no clear D. The ends were cut back, 4 bases at V and 0 bases at J, with 10 bases in the middle. CDR1 is LNHDA and CDR2 is SQIVND in the germline V gene (reference sequence). The CDR3 spans 15 residues. CDR3 loop: CASSTRSFSYNEQFF. CDR3 coding DNA: TGTGCCAGTAGTACCAGATCCTTCTCCTACAATGAGCAGTTCTTC.